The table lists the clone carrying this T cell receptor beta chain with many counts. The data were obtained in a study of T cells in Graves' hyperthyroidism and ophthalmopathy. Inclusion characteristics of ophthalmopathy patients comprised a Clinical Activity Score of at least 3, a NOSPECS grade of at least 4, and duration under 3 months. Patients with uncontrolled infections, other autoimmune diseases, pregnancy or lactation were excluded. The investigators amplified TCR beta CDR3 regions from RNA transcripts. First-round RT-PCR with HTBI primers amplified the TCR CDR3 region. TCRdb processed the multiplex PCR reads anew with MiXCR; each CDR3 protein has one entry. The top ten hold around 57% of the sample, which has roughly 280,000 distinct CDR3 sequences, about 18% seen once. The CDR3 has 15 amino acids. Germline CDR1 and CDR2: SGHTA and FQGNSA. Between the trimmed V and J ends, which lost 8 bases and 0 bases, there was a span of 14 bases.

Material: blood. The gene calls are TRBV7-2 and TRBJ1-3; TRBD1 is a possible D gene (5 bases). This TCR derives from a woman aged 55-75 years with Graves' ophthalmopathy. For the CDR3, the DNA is TGTGCCAGCGGCGCGACAGTGGTCTCTGGAAACACCATATATTTT. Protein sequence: CASGATVVSGNTIYF. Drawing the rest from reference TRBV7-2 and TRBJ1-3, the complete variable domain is GAGVSQSPSNKVTEKGKDVELRCDPISGHTALYWYRQSLGQGLEFLIYFQGNSAPDKSGLPSDRFSAERTGGSVSTLTIQRTQQEDSAVYLCASGATVVSGNTIYFGEGSWLTVV.